The entry that follows covers one T cell receptor beta chain sequence. The data are from a study of T cells expressing NK-cell markers. The germline V gene has CDR1 ENHRY and CDR2 SYGVKD. This CDR3 spans 14 amino acids. TCRdb re-called the 5' RACE reads and gives one entry per CDR3 protein, without DNA. The sample is made up of about 260,000 distinct CDR3 sequences, and the top ten hold roughly 4.2% of it. The source is a woman between 18 and 70 years old in good health. The sample taken for sequencing was blood T cells: a sorted CD56 or NKG2C T cell subset, CD4+ or CD8+ T cells, or bulk PBMC T cells (not recorded which). The rearrangement joins TRBV10-3 to TRBJ2-1; there is no DNA to check the TCRdb D call of TRBD2. The CDR3 is CATLAGAENNEQFF.